This entry features one T cell receptor beta chain sequence. The target antigen is unknown. The data were obtained in a study of cytomegalovirus exposure and HLA in healthy donors. Findings and caveats of the study: Subsequent analysis showed first-cohort TCR clusters tending to co-occur in 95 to 150 validation repertoires. CMV antigen specificity was confirmed in vitro for three CMV-associated chains. As was reported, the classifier diagnosed cytomegalovirus status with high specificity and sensitivity.

A 120-subject validation cohort, separate from the roughly 700-subject first cohort, supplied the donors. Trimming pared 6 bases from V and 1 base from J, leaving 16 bases between. The CDR3 contains 15 residues. Germline CDR1 is SGHAT and CDR2 is FQDESV (reference sequence). Generated by immunoSEQ multiplex PCR, the TCRdb table keeps only in-frame clones and is missing some. The data contain fewer than 200,000 clones, more than 75% of them singletons. This rearrangement joins TRBV11-1 to TRBJ2-7; no reliable D call. Sequencing input: PBMCs. This clonotype was obtained from a woman in her twenties or thirties in good health and CMV-seronegative. The CDR3 loop is CASRQAPSGSYEQYF. The CDR3 coding sequence is TGTGCCAGCAGGCAAGCCCCTAGTGGTTCCTACGAGCAGTACTTC.